Listed below are T cell receptor beta chains from one sample, sequenced in a study of beta chain features in type 1 diabetes. Sequencing was performed with immunoSEQ multiplex PCR; in TCRdb, only in-frame clones are kept and a portion is missing. The sample lists 45,000 to 65,000 clones, 52% occurring once. Sequencing used Tregs from blood. These TCRs come from a woman aged 40-49 years with type 1 diabetes. The CDR3 runs from the conserved cysteine through the conserved F or W. A D gene is named only where the DNA matches it firmly. Only some rows state a clone size, as once, few, many or a class for expanded clones.

D	size	V	J	CDR3	DNA
TRBD1	.	TRBV27	TRBJ1-1	CASAGTGVGNTEAFF	TGTGCCAGCGCCGGGACAGGGGTGGGGAACACTGAAGCTTTCTTT
.	.	TRBV6-1	TRBJ1-5	CASSTAPEGQPQHF	TGTGCCAGCAGTACCGCCCCAGAGGGACAGCCCCAGCATTTT
.	few	TRBV6-5	TRBJ2-3	CASSYRGSTDTQYF	TGTGCCAGCAGTTACAGGGGCAGCACAGATACGCAGTATTTT
TRBD1	few	TRBV5-1	TRBJ2-3	CASSRTGGFGDTQYF	TGCGCCAGCAGCCGGACAGGGGGCTTTGGAGATACGCAGTATTTT
.	.	TRBV28	TRBJ1-5	CASRQERQPQHF	TGTGCCAGCAGGCAAGAGCGTCAGCCCCAGCATTTT
TRBD1	.	TRBV7-9	TRBJ1-6	CASSSGTGVNSPLHF	TGTGCCAGCAGCTCCGGGACAGGGGTAAATTCACCCCTCCACTTT
TRBD1	.	TRBV19	TRBJ2-5	CASWGQGEGETQYF	TGTGCCAGCTGGGGACAGGGCGAGGGAGAGACCCAGTACTTC
.	.	TRBV6-5	TRBJ1-4	CASSWTAGREKLFF	TGTGCCAGCAGTTGGACGGCTGGGAGGGAAAAACTGTTTTTT
.	.	TRBV7-9	TRBJ2-7	CASGVASEQYF	TGTGCCAGCGGAGTGGCCTCCGAGCAGTACTTC
.	.	TRBV19	TRBJ1-1	CAVRESDAEAFF	TGTGCCGTCCGGGAATCTGACGCTGAAGCTTTCTTT
.	few	TRBV7-6	TRBJ1-6	CASLNSPLHF	TGTGCCAGCCTTAATTCACCCCTCCACTTT
.	.	TRBV19	TRBJ2-5	CASSIGRGTQYF	TGTGCCAGTAGTATAGGTCGGGGGACCCAGTACTTC
.	.	TRBV2	TRBJ1-4	CASRTSEKLFF	TGTGCCAGCAGGACATCCGAAAAACTGTTTTTT
.	.	TRBV29-1	TRBJ1-4	CSVEGGARGKLFF	TGCAGCGTTGAAGGGGGCGCACGGGGGAAACTGTTTTTT
.	.	TRBV7-2	TRBJ2-3	CASSLAGRDTQYF	TGTGCCAGCAGCTTAGCAGGGAGGGATACGCAGTATTTT
.	.	TRBV18	TRBJ1-1	CASSGQLNTEAFF	TGTGCCAGCTCAGGACAGTTGAACACTGAAGCTTTCTTT
.	.	TRBV5-1	TRBJ2-7	CASRAVSYEQYF	TGCGCCAGCAGAGCGGTCTCCTACGAGCAGTACTTC
.	once	TRBV19	TRBJ2-7	CASSIDRSYEQYF	TGTGCCAGTAGTATCGACAGGTCGTACGAGCAGTACTTC
.	once	TRBV7-2	TRBJ2-1	CASSLQGYEQFF	TGTGCCAGCAGCTTGCAGGGCTATGAGCAGTTCTTC
.	few	TRBV7-9	TRBJ1-1	CASSLRDTEAFF	TGTGCCAGCAGCTTACGGGACACTGAAGCTTTCTTT
.	.	TRBV7-2	TRBJ1-2	CASSLALSYGYTF	TGTGCCAGCAGCTTAGCGCTCAGCTATGGCTACACCTTC
TRBD1	once	TRBV4-3	TRBJ2-1	CASSQQGASYNEQFF	TGCGCCAGCAGCCAACAGGGGGCATCCTACAATGAGCAGTTCTTC
TRBD2	.	TRBV7-2	TRBJ2-1	CASSSPGRGGNEQFF	TGTGCCAGCAGCTCCCCGGGGCGGGGGGGAAATGAGCAGTTCTTC
TRBD1	.	TRBV7-2	TRBJ1-5	CASSQAPGGQQPQHF	TGTGCCAGCAGCCAGGCCCCAGGGGGACAACAGCCCCAGCATTTT
TRBD2	.	TRBV7-2	TRBJ2-3	CASSPLSGGSTDTQYF	TGTGCCAGCAGCCCCCTTAGCGGGGGGAGCACAGATACGCAGTATTTT
TRBD1	many	TRBV9	TRBJ2-1	CASSVATGAANEQFF	TGTGCCAGCAGCGTAGCTACAGGGGCGGCCAATGAGCAGTTCTTC